The present T cell receptor (beta chain) was sequenced within a study of blood T cell repertoires in COVID-19. Study context: PBMCs, B-cell-depleted T cells, or T cells were the source of the cDNA or gDNA that made up the material.

The assay was immunoSEQ multiplex PCR, and TCRdb's table has in-frame clones only and misses some. Of about 46,000 clones listed, around 86% are singletons. CDR1 is MNHEY and CDR2 is SMNVEV in the germline V gene (reference sequence). V was pared by 8 bases and J by 1 base, with 17 bases between. CDR3 length: 15 residues. This receptor was obtained from a human donor in a cohort sampled during active COVID-19. Sequencing was carried out using peripheral blood. The V call is TRBV27, the J call TRBJ1-2, with D perhaps TRBD1 (6 bases). This chain's CDR3 is CASSLGAGLNYGYTF. The CDR3 nucleotides are TGTGCCAGCTCTTTGGGGGCAGGGCTTAACTATGGCTACACCTTC.